The 23 T cell receptor beta chains listed next were all sequenced from one sample in a study of shared clonotypes between healthy human individuals. The repertoire was sequenced with immunoSEQ multiplex PCR; TCRdb's copy has only in-frame clones and lacks some. Seen here are 2 million to 3 million clones, approximately 94% observed once, and the top ten hold approximately 0.35%. Material: naive CD4+ T cells from PBMCs. As for subset: CD45RA+ positively selected. These receptors all stem from a man between 18 and 35 years old in good health. Some clones in this sample may be carry-over from other donors' samples.

The chain carries TRBV6-6 and TRBJ2-7, with D unresolved. V dropped 6 bases and J dropped 0 bases, with 12 bases sitting between them. Germline lookup yields CDR1 MNHNY and CDR2 SVGAGI (reference sequence). This CDR3 is built from 14 residues. The CDR3 spells CASSDIMRSYEQYF. The CDR3 bases are TGTGCCAGCAGCGACATCATGCGCTCCTACGAGCAGTACTTC.

V is TRBV9 and J is TRBJ1-3; 7 bases align to TRBD1. CDR1 and CDR2 (germline): SGDLS, YYNGEE. The trim removed 4 bases at V and 1 base at J, leaving 17 bases unmatched. The CDR3 sequence is 19 residues long. Here the CDR3 DNA reads TGTGCCAGCAGCACCCAGACAGGGTCAAGTTCCTGGTCTGGAAACACCATATATTTT. It encodes CASSTQTGSSSWSGNTIYF.

For this clone: The sample contains more than one DNA sequence encoding this CDR3. V gene TRBV18 combines with J gene TRBJ1-1, with TRBD1 matching over 7 bases. Germline V CDR1 and CDR2: KGHSH, LQKENI. The CDR3 contains 15 residues. Trimming cost V 0 bases and J 4 bases; bases outside gene matches: 5. The CDR3 DNA follows: TGTGCCAGCTCACCACCGGGGCAGGGGGGCACTGAAGCTTTCTTT. Translation gives CASSPPGQGGTEAFF.

With respect to this clone: The same CDR3 can be traced to other DNA sequences in this sample. V gene TRBV20-1 combines with J gene TRBJ1-2; D is uncertain. The CDR3 runs to 11 residues. Between the trimmed V and J ends, which lost 5 bases and 1 base, there was a span of 5 bases. The germline CDR1 and CDR2 sequences are DFQATT and SNEGSKA (reference sequence). Written as DNA, the CDR3 is TGCAGTGCTTCCTTTAACTATGGCTACACCTTC. This sequence encodes CSASFNYGYTF.

CDR3: CAISEPIAGGYNEQFF. As DNA, the CDR3 is TGTGCCATCAGTGAGCCGATAGCGGGAGGATACAATGAGCAGTTCTTC. The chain is built from TRBV10-3 and TRBJ2-1; 10 bases map to TRBD2. CDR1 is ENHRY and CDR2 is SYGVKD in the germline V gene. CDR3 size: 16 residues. The junction had 5 bases not matched to a gene; V was cut back by 2 bases and J by 4 bases.

This chain links TRBV5-1 with TRBJ2-3; D unclear. This CDR3 has 14 residues. Looked up from germline, CDR1 is SGHRS and CDR2 is YFSETQ. Trimming shortened V by 4 bases and J by 6 bases, and 15 bases separated the two germline ends. The CDR3 loop is CASSPGHPGDTQYF. In DNA form, the CDR3 reads TGCGCCAGCAGCCCGGGTCACCCTGGGGATACGCAGTATTTT.

In the case of this clone: A junction end diverges from the germline sequence, so it may reflect a read error. J is TRBJ1-2 and V is TRBV7-9; D call uncertain. Germline lookup yields CDR1 SEHNR and CDR2 FQNEAQ (reference sequence). CDR3 length equals 13 residues. The chain's CDR3 is CASSLAELGGIAF. In nucleotides, the CDR3 is TGTGCCAGCAGCTTAGCGGAATTGGGAGGGATCGCCTTC.

The chain joins TRBV18 to TRBJ2-7, with unresolved D. Looked up from germline, CDR1 is KGHSH and CDR2 is LQKENI. With 3 bases removed from V and 3 bases from J, the gap between germline ends came to 12 bases. The CDR3 is 14 residues long. The CDR3 sequence: CASSPTTNDYEQYF. The CDR3, as DNA: TGTGCCAGCTCACCCACCACTAATGACTACGAGCAGTACTTC.

The rearrangement links TRBV5-6 to TRBJ2-2, with 7 bases lining up with TRBD2. The CDR3 is 16 amino acids. The junction had 7 bases not matched to a gene; V was cut back by 1 base and J by 4 bases. Germline CDR1 is SGHDT and CDR2 is YYEEEE. The CDR3 nucleotides read TGTGCCAGCAGCTTGTCTCCAGCGGGACCCACCGGGGAGCTGTTTTTT. Its protein is CASSLSPAGPTGELFF.

The rearrangement links TRBV5-1 to TRBJ2-7; TRBD1 matches at 7 bases. The CDR3 covers 15 residues. Per the germline V gene, CDR1 is SGHRS and CDR2 is YFSETQ. The ends lost 2 bases at V and 5 bases at J; junction bases unmatched: 10. The CDR3 here is CASSLPLGQADEQYF. CDR3 nucleotides: TGCGCCAGCAGCTTACCCCTTGGACAGGCAGACGAGCAGTACTTC.

This sequence joins TRBV6-5 and TRBJ1-2; 7 nucleotides align to TRBD1. The CDR3 is made up of 14 amino acids. J gave up 0 bases and V 5 bases, and 3 bases lay outside the gene matches. CDR1 is MNHEY and CDR2 is SVGAGI in the germline V gene. The CDR3 is CASSGGQANYGYTF. Here the CDR3 DNA reads TGTGCCAGCAGTGGAGGACAGGCTAACTATGGCTACACCTTC.

V usage is TRBV6-6 and J usage is TRBJ2-1, with D maybe TRBD2 (5 bases). The length of the CDR3 is 16 residues. Trimming stripped 6 bases from V and 4 bases from J, with 19 bases between. Germline V gene data show CDR1 as MNHNY and CDR2 as SVGAGI (reference sequence). The CDR3 region is CASRETISRTYNEQFF. CDR3 nucleotide sequence: TGTGCCAGCAGGGAGACTATTAGCCGGACGTACAATGAGCAGTTCTTC.

Comments on this clone: Additional DNA sequences in this sample encode the identical CDR3. The gene calls are TRBV6-6 and TRBJ1-5, with a tentative D call TRBD1 (6 bases). V was cut by 2 bases and J by 4 bases, with 6 bases left in between. The CDR3 has 13 amino acids. Germline V gene sequence: CDR1 MNHNY, CDR2 SVGAGI (reference sequence). This CDR3 is CASSYQGNQPQHF. Written as DNA, the CDR3 is TGTGCCAGCAGTTACCAGGGGAATCAGCCCCAGCATTTT.

The chain has TRBV27 and TRBJ2-1; 7 nucleotides line up with TRBD2. CDR1 MNHEY and CDR2 SMNVEV come from the germline V gene (reference sequence). Germline trimming cut 4 bases from V and 3 bases from J; bases unmatched to any gene: 9. CDR3 length: 16 residues. The CDR3 loop reads CASSSLKRGNYNEQFF. DNA for the CDR3: TGTGCCAGCAGTTCCCTCAAGCGGGGCAACTACAATGAGCAGTTCTTC.

This chain joins TRBV25-1 and TRBJ2-1; 9 nucleotides line up with TRBD2. This CDR3 spans 16 amino acids. V lost 8 bases, J lost 6 bases, and 14 bases stayed unmatched. The germline gives CDR1 MGHDK, CDR2 SYGVNS. This CDR3 reads CASYGPPSSGTNEQFF. As DNA, the CDR3 is TGTGCCAGCTACGGTCCCCCTTCTAGCGGGACCAATGAGCAGTTCTTC. Full variable domain (remainder filled in from reference TRBV25-1 and TRBJ2-1): EADIYQTPRYLVIGTGKKITLECSQTMGHDKMYWYQQDPGMELHLIHYSYGVNSTEKGDLSSESTVSRIRTEHFPLTLESARPSHTSQYLCASYGPPSSGTNEQFFGPGTRLTVL.

This clone was found a few times. The same CDR3 arises from other DNA sequences in this sample as well. The chain links TRBV20-1 to TRBJ1-1, with D possibly TRBD1 on 6 matching bases. Germline V lookup: CDR1 DFQATT, CDR2 SNEGSKA (reference sequence). The CDR3 contains 11 residues. Trimming shortened V by 4 bases and J by 3 bases, and 6 bases separated the two germline ends. The CDR3, as DNA: TGCAGTGCTAAGGGGGACACTGAAGCTTTCTTT. As protein: CSAKGDTEAFF.

The chain uses TRBV5-1 and TRBJ2-1; 8 bases are a match to TRBD1. This CDR3 contains 15 residues. Germline V gene data show CDR1 as SGHRS and CDR2 as YFSETQ. The V gene end was trimmed by 4 bases and the J gene end by 4 bases; junction bases not matched to a gene: 7. Written as DNA, the CDR3 is TGCGCCAGCAGCACTAGACAGGGGTGGTACAATGAGCAGTTCTTC. It encodes CASSTRQGWYNEQFF.

Worth noting for this clone: The sample contains more than one DNA sequence encoding this CDR3. The chain recombines TRBV7-9 with TRBJ2-7; D remains ambiguous. V was clipped by 1 base and J by 1 base, with 5 bases between them. CDR3 length: 13 residues. Germline V gives CDR1 SEHNR, CDR2 FQNEAQ (reference sequence). CDR3: CASSLGNSYEQYF. CDR3 in DNA: TGTGCCAGCAGCTTAGGGAATTCCTACGAGCAGTACTTC.

The rearrangement uses TRBV2 and TRBJ2-3, with 7 bases fitting TRBD2. Per the germline V gene, CDR1 is SNHLY and CDR2 is FYNNEI. The junction had 10 bases not matched to a gene; V was cut back by 8 bases and J by 5 bases. The CDR3 runs to 14 residues. CDR3: CASEGAGAGDTQYF. The CDR3 coding sequence is TGTGCCAGCGAAGGTGCGGGAGCGGGAGATACGCAGTATTTT.

The chain is built from TRBV5-8 and TRBJ2-1; no clear D gene. CDR1 and CDR2 from the germline V gene are SGHTS and YDEGEE. V gave up 0 bases and J gave up 2 bases, with 3 bases separating them. CDR3 length: 13 amino acids. CDR3 residues: CASSLVPYNEQFF. In DNA form, the CDR3 reads TGTGCCAGCAGCTTGGTCCCCTACAATGAGCAGTTCTTC.

This chain connects TRBV5-6 to TRBJ2-7; D may be TRBD2 (7 bases). V was cut by 4 bases and J by 12 bases, with 17 bases left in between. CDR3 size: 12 residues. Germline CDR1 reads SGHDT; CDR2 reads YYEEEE. CDR3 sequence: CASSPTGGGGYF. The CDR3 DNA follows: TGTGCCAGCAGCCCAACCGGAGGGGGGGGGTACTTC.

Details on this clone: Other DNA variants within this sample encode the same CDR3. The V call is TRBV28, the J call TRBJ2-7; D ambiguous. With 2 bases removed from V and 1 base from J, the gap between germline ends came to 9 bases. The CDR3 covers 14 residues. CDR1 is MDHEN, CDR2 SYDVKM, per germline. CDR3 loop: CASSLPGGSYEQYF. The CDR3 bases are TGTGCCAGCAGTTTACCTGGCGGATCCTACGAGCAGTACTTC. Looking up the rest from reference TRBV28 and TRBJ2-7 gives the full variable domain: DVKVTQSSRYLVKRTGEKVFLECVQDMDHENMFWYRQDPGLGLRLIYFSYDVKMKEKGDIPEGYSVSREKKERFSLILESASTNQTSMYLCASSLPGGSYEQYFGPGTRLTVT.

This clone was seen a single time. The rearrangement joins TRBV5-4 to TRBJ1-2, with D possibly being TRBD1 (5 bases). Trimming took off 2 bases at V and 7 bases at J, with 18 bases between the two ends. The CDR3 is 15 amino acids. Germline V CDR1 and CDR2: SGHNT, YYREEE (reference sequence). CDR3 residues: CASSLGFPGRGGYTF. For the CDR3, the DNA is TGTGCCAGCAGCTTAGGATTTCCGGGGAGGGGTGGCTACACCTTC.